The clone carrying this TCR beta chain was detected once. The CDR3 has 16 residues. Germline V gene sequence: CDR1 SGHRS, CDR2 YFSETQ. Trimming removed 0 bases from V and 0 bases from J, with 10 bases in between. TCRdb recomputed calls from the RT-PCR reads with MiXCR, one row per CDR3 protein. The table shows approximately 200,000 distinct CDR3 sequences, with 38% occurring only once. This sample was taken from a study of patients and donors after allogeneic stem cell transplantation. The receptor was derived from a human donor who was either an allogeneic HSCT recipient or a stem cell or donor lymphocyte infusion donor (not recorded which). It is not recorded whose cells these are; they may come from a transplant donor. The chain has TRBV5-1 and TRBJ2-1; D gene unclear. The source material was blood, either unsorted or a sorted T cell fraction (not recorded which). The CDR3 sequence: CASSLANPPSYNEQFF. The CDR3 DNA reads as TGCGCCAGCAGCTTGGCCAATCCACCCTCCTACAATGAGCAGTTCTTC.